One sample yielded the 25 T cell receptor beta chains listed below, sequenced in a study of cytomegalovirus exposure and HLA in healthy donors. PCR used 60 Vbeta primers and 13 Jbeta primers. Profiling relied on immunoSEQ multiplex PCR, and the TCRdb table lists in-frame clones only, not all of them. The sample shows roughly 130,000 clones, 88% of them seen only once. The sequenced sample consisted of PBMCs. These receptors all stem from a woman aged 40 to 49 in good health and CMV-seronegative.

This chain uses TRBV4-2 with TRBJ1-6; TRBD1 might be the D (6 bases). The germline V gene has CDR1 LGHNA and CDR2 YNFKEQ. This CDR3 spans 13 amino acids. Trimming took off 4 bases at V and 9 bases at J, with 10 bases between the two ends. CDR3 DNA: TGTGCCAGCAGCCTGGGGGCTGGTTCACCCCTCCACTTT. Its translation: CASSLGAGSPLHF.

Here the CDR3 reads CASRGASGSWNEQFF. In DNA form, the CDR3 reads TGTGCCAGTAGAGGGGCTAGCGGGAGTTGGAATGAGCAGTTCTTC. The chain links TRBV19 to TRBJ2-1, with TRBD2 matching over 10 bases. Germline assignment: CDR1 LNHDA and CDR2 SQIVND (reference sequence). The CDR3 has 15 residues. V shed 6 bases and J 7 bases; nucleotides not matched to a gene: 9. Full variable domain (missing parts from reference TRBV19 and TRBJ2-1): DGGITQSPKYLFRKEGQNVTLSCEQNLNHDAMYWYRQDPGQGLRLIYYSQIVNDFQKGDIAEGYSVSREKKESFPLTVTSAQKNPTAFYLCASRGASGSWNEQFFGPGTRLTVL.

The rearrangement links TRBV28 to TRBJ1-2; D not certain. Germline V CDR1 and CDR2: MDHEN, SYDVKM. The CDR3 is 13 amino acids. The ends were cut back, 5 bases at V and 4 bases at J, with 11 bases in the middle. The CDR3 region has the DNA TGTGCCAGCAGTGATAATAGTCGCTATGGCTACACCTTC. Its protein is CASSDNSRYGYTF.

A single count supports this clone. J is TRBJ2-1 and V is TRBV28; the match to TRBD1 covers 8 bases. This CDR3 is built from 16 residues. The germline V gene has CDR1 MDHEN and CDR2 SYDVKM. V lost 2 bases to trimming and J lost 6 bases; unmatched junction nucleotides: 9. CDR3 sequence: CASSLTGGPRGNEQFF. CDR3 nucleotides: TGTGCCAGCAGTTTAACAGGGGGGCCGCGGGGCAATGAGCAGTTCTTC.

The gene calls are TRBV7-3 and TRBJ2-1; 11 nucleotides match TRBD2. The ends lost 1 base at V and 7 bases at J; junction bases unmatched: 6. There are 16 residues in the CDR3. The germline gives CDR1 SGHTA, CDR2 FQGTGA. The CDR3 sequence: CASSLMPTSGSNEQFF. In DNA, the CDR3 is TGTGCCAGCAGCTTAATGCCCACTAGCGGGAGTAATGAGCAGTTCTTC.

The rearrangement links TRBV6-5 to TRBJ2-7; 9 bases agree with TRBD1. The J segment lost 4 bases and the V segment lost 6 bases, leaving 4 bases of the junction unmatched. CDR1 MNHEY and CDR2 SVGAGI come from the germline V gene. The CDR3 has 13 amino acids. This CDR3 reads CASRRDRDYEQYF. The CDR3 nucleotides read TGTGCCAGCAGAAGGGACAGGGATTACGAGCAGTACTTC.

Details on this clone: This specimen includes other DNA sequences encoding the same CDR3. The V and J genes are TRBV2 and TRBJ2-7; 7 nucleotides match TRBD2. The CDR3 covers 14 residues. Trimming removed 8 bases from V and 0 bases from J; junction bases left unmatched: 7. CDR1 SNHLY and CDR2 FYNNEI come from the germline V gene. The CDR3 reads CASLAGRASYEQYF. The CDR3 DNA is TGTGCCAGCTTGGCAGGGAGGGCCTCCTACGAGCAGTACTTC.

The chain carries TRBV7-8 and TRBJ2-5, with 7 bases matching TRBD2. The CDR3 length is 14 residues. The V gene's germline CDR1 is SGHVS and CDR2 FQNEAQ. Trimming cost V 5 bases and J 2 bases; bases outside gene matches: 5. The CDR3 coding sequence is TGTGCCAGCAGCCTCAATAGCGGGCAAGAGACCCAGTACTTC. It is translated as CASSLNSGQETQYF.

The chain recombines TRBV11-2 with TRBJ1-1; D ambiguous. Per the germline V gene, CDR1 is SGHAT and CDR2 is FQNNGV. The V gene lost 5 bases and the J gene lost 2 bases, with 15 bases spanning the gap. CDR3 size: 15 residues. The CDR3: CASSPSPSLNTEAFF. CDR3 nucleotides: TGTGCCAGCAGCCCCTCCCCTTCTTTAAACACTGAAGCTTTCTTT.

The V call is TRBV4-2, the J call TRBJ2-3, with 9 positions matching TRBD2. The CDR3 has 17 amino acids. Unmatched junction bases numbered 13, after V lost 3 bases and J lost 6 bases. The germline gives CDR1 LGHNA, CDR2 YNFKEQ. The CDR3 is CASSQRGPSGNVDTQYF. CDR3 in DNA: TGTGCCAGCAGCCAGCGAGGTCCTAGCGGGAACGTTGATACGCAGTATTTT.

V is TRBV4-1 and J is TRBJ2-2; 11 positions agree with TRBD2. The germline CDR1 and CDR2 sequences are MGHRA and YSYEKL. This CDR3 has 18 residues. Trimming took 0 bases from V and 2 from J; bases not matched to a gene: 5. CDR3 region: CASSQERLAGFNTGELFF. CDR3 in DNA: TGCGCCAGCAGCCAAGAACGACTAGCGGGATTCAACACCGGGGAGCTGTTTTTT.

V usage is TRBV9 and J usage is TRBJ2-2; the match to TRBD2 covers 8 bases. The V gene end was trimmed by 4 bases and the J gene end by 8 bases; junction bases not matched to a gene: 13. The CDR3 contains 16 residues. Per germline, CDR1 SGDLS and CDR2 YYNGEE. The CDR3 spells CASSTSWTSQEGELFF. CDR3 DNA: TGTGCCAGCAGCACATCTTGGACTAGCCAAGAAGGGGAGCTGTTTTTT.

This clone was picked up one time. The chain recombines TRBV4-2 with TRBJ1-5; TRBD1 matches 9 bases. CDR3 length equals 17 residues. V lost 4 bases to trimming and J lost 1 base; unmatched junction nucleotides: 8. Germline V gene lookup returns CDR1 LGHNA and CDR2 YNFKEQ. The CDR3 is CASSPQYTGGSNQPQHF. The CDR3 DNA is TGTGCCAGCAGCCCCCAATATACAGGGGGCAGCAATCAGCCCCAGCATTTT.

The CDR3 region is CASSRPREGGNEKLFF. The CDR3 region has the DNA TGTGCCAGCAGCCGTCCCAGGGAGGGGGGAAATGAAAAACTGTTTTTT. J is TRBJ1-4 and V is TRBV7-9; possible D gene TRBD1, 6 bases. The CDR3 runs to 16 residues. Germline CDR1 reads SEHNR; CDR2 reads FQNEAQ (reference sequence). V was cut by 5 bases and J by 5 bases, with 18 bases left in between.

The chain links TRBV25-1 to TRBJ2-5; no firm D call. Germline CDR1 and CDR2: MGHDK and SYGVNS. The CDR3 spans 9 residues. V lost 3 bases and J lost 12, with 5 bases in between. CDR3 nucleotide sequence: TGTGCCAGCAGTGAGGCCAAGTACTTC. It translates to CASSEAKYF.

The chain uses TRBV4-1 and TRBJ2-1, with 8 bases identical to TRBD2. CDR1 and CDR2 (germline): MGHRA, YSYEKL. The CDR3 has 15 amino acids. J lost 9 bases, V lost 1 base, and 8 bases had no gene match. The CDR3 nucleotides are TGCGCCAGCAGCCAAGTCCTCTTTAGCGGGACTGAGCAGTTCTTC. This codes for CASSQVLFSGTEQFF.

The chain links TRBV28 to TRBJ2-1, with 7 bases lining up with TRBD1. V lost 4 bases to trimming and J lost 8 bases; unmatched junction nucleotides: 8. CDR3 length: 14 residues. CDR1 and CDR2 (germline): MDHEN, SYDVKM. Here the CDR3 reads CASSSGGSRDEQFF. For the CDR3, the DNA is TGTGCCAGCAGTTCAGGGGGATCGCGGGATGAGCAGTTCTTC.

The table lists this clone with a count of one. The chain employs TRBV6-6 and TRBJ1-2; D gene unclear. The CDR3 extends over 12 amino acids. Germline CDR1 is MNHNY and CDR2 is SVGAGI (reference sequence). V lost 8 bases, J lost 8 bases, and 15 bases lay in between. The CDR3: CASYEGLSGYTF. CDR3 coding DNA: TGTGCCAGCTACGAGGGATTGAGCGGCTACACCTTC.

This rearrangement joins TRBV3-2 to TRBJ2-5; TRBD2, the table's D call, was not compared with the DNA. TRBV3-2 is a pseudogene. The CDR3 runs to 9 residues. CDR3 in amino acids: CASRETQYF. The CDR3 coding sequence is TGTGCCAGCCGAGAGACCCAGTACTTC.

The chain carries TRBV2 and TRBJ2-1, with TRBD2 matching over 10 bases. The CDR3 totals 16 residues. Germline V gives CDR1 SNHLY, CDR2 FYNNEI. With 4 bases clipped from V and 6 bases from J, the junction kept 9 bases outside the gene matches. CDR3 bases: TGTGCCAGCAGTGGGTTGTTAGGACTAGCGGTCAATGAGCAGTTCTTC. Its translation: CASSGLLGLAVNEQFF.

The V and J genes are TRBV29-1 and TRBJ2-1; 8 bases fit TRBD2. In germline, CDR1 is SQVTM, CDR2 ANQGSEA. This CDR3 is built from 14 residues. Trimming cost V 4 bases and J 12 bases; bases outside gene matches: 14. As DNA, the CDR3 is TGCAGCGTTGCTTTAGCGGGAACGGATATGGGGCAGTTCTTC. Translating it yields CSVALAGTDMGQFF.

The CDR3 bases are TGTGCCTGGAGTGTACCGGGACAGGGACATCAGCCCCAGCATTTT. Translation gives CAWSVPGQGHQPQHF. The rearrangement uses TRBV30 and TRBJ1-5; 9 nucleotides agree with TRBD1. The CDR3 is 15 residues long. Germline loops: CDR1 GTSNPN, CDR2 SVGIG (reference sequence). With V trimmed by 0 bases and J by 5 bases, 5 bases remained unmatched.

This clone was observed a few times. The chain combines TRBV6-6 with TRBJ2-7; possibly TRBD1 for D (5 bases). Germline lookup yields CDR1 MNHNY and CDR2 SVGAGI (reference sequence). Trimming pared 8 bases from V and 3 bases from J, leaving 14 bases between. The CDR3 is made up of 13 amino acids. CDR3 residues: CASLAGHNYEQYF. In DNA, the CDR3 is TGTGCCAGCTTGGCAGGACATAACTACGAGCAGTACTTC.

In DNA form, the CDR3 reads TGTGCCAGCAGTGACCCAGGGGCCAGACCTATCCATGGCTACACCTTC. Translated, it gives CASSDPGARPIHGYTF. V is TRBV6-4 and J is TRBJ1-2, with a tentative D call TRBD1 (6 bases). Between the trimmed V and J ends, which lost 2 bases and 6 bases, there was a span of 19 bases. This CDR3 is 16 amino acids long. Germline CDR1 MRHNA, CDR2 SNTAGT.

This clone was counted a single time. V usage is TRBV4-3 and J usage is TRBJ2-3; D not resolved. The CDR3 runs to 13 residues. Germline V gives CDR1 LGHNA, CDR2 YSLEER. V was pared by 2 bases and J by 2 bases, with 5 bases between. The CDR3 DNA is TGCGCCAGCAGCCAATCAGTCACAGATACGCAGTATTTT. It codes for CASSQSVTDTQYF.